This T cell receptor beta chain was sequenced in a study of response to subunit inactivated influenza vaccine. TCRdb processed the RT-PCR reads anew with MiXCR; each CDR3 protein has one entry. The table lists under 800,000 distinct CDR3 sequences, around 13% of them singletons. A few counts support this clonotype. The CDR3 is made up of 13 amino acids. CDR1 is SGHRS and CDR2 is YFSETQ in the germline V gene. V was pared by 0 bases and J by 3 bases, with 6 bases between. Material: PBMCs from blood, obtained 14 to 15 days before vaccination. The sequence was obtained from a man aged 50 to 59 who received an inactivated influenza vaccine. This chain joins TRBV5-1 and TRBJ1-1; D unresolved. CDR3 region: CASSLETHTEAFF. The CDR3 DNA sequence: TGCGCCAGCAGCTTGGAGACACACACTGAAGCTTTCTTT.